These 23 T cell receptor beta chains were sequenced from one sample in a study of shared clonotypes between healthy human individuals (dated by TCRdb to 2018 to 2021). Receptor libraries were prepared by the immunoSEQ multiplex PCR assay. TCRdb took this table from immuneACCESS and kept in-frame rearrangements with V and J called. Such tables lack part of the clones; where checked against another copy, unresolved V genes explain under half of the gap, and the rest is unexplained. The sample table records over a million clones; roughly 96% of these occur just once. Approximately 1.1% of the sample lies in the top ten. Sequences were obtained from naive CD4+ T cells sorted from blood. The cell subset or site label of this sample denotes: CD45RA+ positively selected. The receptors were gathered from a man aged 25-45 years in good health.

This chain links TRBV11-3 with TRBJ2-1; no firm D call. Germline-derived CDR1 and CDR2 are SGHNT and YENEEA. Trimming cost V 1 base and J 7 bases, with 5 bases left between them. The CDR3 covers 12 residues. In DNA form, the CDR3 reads TGTGCCAGCAGCTTAGGGGTTAATGAGCAGTTCTTC. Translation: CASSLGVNEQFF.

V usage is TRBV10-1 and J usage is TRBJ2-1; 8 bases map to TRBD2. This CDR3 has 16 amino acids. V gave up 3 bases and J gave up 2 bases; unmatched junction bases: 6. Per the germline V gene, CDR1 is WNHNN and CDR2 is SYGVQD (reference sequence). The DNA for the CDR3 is TGCGCCAGCAGTGACCGTAGCGGGACCGCCTACAATGAGCAGTTCTTC. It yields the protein CASSDRSGTAYNEQFF.

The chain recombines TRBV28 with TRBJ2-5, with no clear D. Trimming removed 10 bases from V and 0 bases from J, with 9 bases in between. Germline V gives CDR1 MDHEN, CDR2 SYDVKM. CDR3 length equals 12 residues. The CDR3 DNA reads TGTGCCACCGGACGGGACCAAGAGACCCAGTACTTC. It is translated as CATGRDQETQYF.

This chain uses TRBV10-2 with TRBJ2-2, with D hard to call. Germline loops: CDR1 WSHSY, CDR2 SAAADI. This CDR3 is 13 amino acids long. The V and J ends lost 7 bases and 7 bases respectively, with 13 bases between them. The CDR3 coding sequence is TGCGCCAGCAAGGTGGCATCAGGCGGGGAGCTGTTTTTT. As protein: CASKVASGGELFF.

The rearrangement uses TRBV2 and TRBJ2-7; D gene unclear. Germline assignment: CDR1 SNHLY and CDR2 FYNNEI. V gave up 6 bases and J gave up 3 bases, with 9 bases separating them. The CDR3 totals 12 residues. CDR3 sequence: CASSLYNYEQYF. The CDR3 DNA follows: TGTGCCAGCAGCTTATATAACTACGAGCAGTACTTC.

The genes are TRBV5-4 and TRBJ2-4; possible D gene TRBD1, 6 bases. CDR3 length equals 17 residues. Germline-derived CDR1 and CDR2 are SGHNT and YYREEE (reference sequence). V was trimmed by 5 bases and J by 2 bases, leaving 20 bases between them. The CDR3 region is CASSHRFRDTTKNIQYF. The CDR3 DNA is TGTGCCAGCAGTCACCGGTTCCGGGACACGACCAAAAACATTCAGTACTTC. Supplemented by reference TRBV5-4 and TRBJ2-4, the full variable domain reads ETGVTQSPTHLIKTRGQQVTLRCSSQSGHNTVSWYQQALGQGPQFIFQYYREEENGRGNFPPRFSGLQFPNYSSELNVNALELDDSALYLCASSHRFRDTTKNIQYFGAGTRLSVL.

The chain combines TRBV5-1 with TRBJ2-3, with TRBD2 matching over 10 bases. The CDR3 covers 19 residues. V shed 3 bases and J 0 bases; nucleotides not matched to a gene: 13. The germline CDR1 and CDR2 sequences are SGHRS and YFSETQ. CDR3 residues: CASSYGLAGVGPSTDTQYF. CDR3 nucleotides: TGCGCCAGCAGCTACGGGCTAGCGGGAGTGGGGCCTAGCACAGATACGCAGTATTTT.

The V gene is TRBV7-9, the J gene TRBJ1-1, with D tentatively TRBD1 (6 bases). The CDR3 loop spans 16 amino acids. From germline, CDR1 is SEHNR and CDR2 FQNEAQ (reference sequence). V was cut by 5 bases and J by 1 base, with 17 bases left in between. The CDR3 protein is CASSPPARGQNTEAFF. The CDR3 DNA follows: TGTGCCAGCAGCCCCCCTGCCAGGGGCCAGAACACTGAAGCTTTCTTT.

The CDR3 region is CASSSYGQAGYTF. CDR3 nucleotide sequence: TGTGCCAGCAGCTCTTACGGACAGGCTGGCTACACCTTC. The chain is built from TRBV5-5 and TRBJ1-2; 7 bases are a match to TRBD1. V was clipped by 3 bases and J by 7 bases; unmatched bases: 6. This CDR3 has 13 amino acids. From germline, CDR1 is SGHKS and CDR2 YYEKEE (reference sequence).

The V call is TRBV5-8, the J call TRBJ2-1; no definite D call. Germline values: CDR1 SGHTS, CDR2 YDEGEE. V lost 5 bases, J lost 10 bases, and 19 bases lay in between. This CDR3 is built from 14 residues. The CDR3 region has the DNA TGTGCCAGCAGGGGTTGGTTGGCCCTTGACGAGCAGTTCTTC. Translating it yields CASRGWLALDEQFF.

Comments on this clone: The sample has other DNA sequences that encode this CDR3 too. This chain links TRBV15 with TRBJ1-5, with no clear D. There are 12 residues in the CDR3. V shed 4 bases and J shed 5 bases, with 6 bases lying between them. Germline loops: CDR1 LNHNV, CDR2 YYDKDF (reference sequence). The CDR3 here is CATSKRDQPQHF. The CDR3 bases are TGTGCCACCAGCAAGAGGGATCAGCCCCAGCATTTT.

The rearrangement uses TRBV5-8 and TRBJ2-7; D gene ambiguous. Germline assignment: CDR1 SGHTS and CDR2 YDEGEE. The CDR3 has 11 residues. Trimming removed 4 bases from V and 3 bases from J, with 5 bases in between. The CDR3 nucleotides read TGTGCCAGCAGCCCTAACTACGAGCAGTACTTC. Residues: CASSPNYEQYF.

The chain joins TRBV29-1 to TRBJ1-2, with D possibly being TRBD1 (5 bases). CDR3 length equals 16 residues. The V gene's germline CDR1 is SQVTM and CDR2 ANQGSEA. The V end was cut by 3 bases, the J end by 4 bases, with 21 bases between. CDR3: CSVDREDFRASYGYTF. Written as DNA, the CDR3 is TGCAGCGTTGACAGGGAAGATTTCAGGGCCTCCTATGGCTACACCTTC.

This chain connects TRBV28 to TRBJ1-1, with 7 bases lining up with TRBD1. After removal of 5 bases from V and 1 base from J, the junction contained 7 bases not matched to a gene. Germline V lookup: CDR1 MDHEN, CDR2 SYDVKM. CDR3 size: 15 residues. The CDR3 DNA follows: TGTGCCAGCAGTGAACAACAGGGGCGGAACACTGAAGCTTTCTTT. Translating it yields CASSEQQGRNTEAFF. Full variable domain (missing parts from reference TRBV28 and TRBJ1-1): DVKVTQSSRYLVKRTGEKVFLECVQDMDHENMFWYRQDPGLGLRLIYFSYDVKMKEKGDIPEGYSVSREKKERFSLILESASTNQTSMYLCASSEQQGRNTEAFFGQGTRLTVV.

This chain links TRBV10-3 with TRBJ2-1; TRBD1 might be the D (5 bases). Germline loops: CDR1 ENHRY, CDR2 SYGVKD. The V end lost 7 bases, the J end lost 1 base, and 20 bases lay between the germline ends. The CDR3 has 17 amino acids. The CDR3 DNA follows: TGTGCCATCACCGGAACGGCGAGCAGGGAATCCTACAATGAGCAGTTCTTC. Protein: CAITGTASRESYNEQFF.

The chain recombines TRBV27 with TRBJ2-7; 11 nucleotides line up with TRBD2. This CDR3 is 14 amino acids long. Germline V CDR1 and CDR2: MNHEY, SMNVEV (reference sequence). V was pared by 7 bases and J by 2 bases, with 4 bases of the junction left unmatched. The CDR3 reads CASNRLAGPYEQYF. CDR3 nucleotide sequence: TGTGCCAGCAACCGACTAGCGGGACCCTACGAGCAGTACTTC.

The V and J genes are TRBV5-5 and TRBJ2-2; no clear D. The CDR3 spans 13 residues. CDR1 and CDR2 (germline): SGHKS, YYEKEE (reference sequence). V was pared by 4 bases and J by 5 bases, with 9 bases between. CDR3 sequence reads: CASSHPITGELFF. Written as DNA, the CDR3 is TGTGCCAGCAGCCACCCGATTACCGGGGAGCTGTTTTTT.

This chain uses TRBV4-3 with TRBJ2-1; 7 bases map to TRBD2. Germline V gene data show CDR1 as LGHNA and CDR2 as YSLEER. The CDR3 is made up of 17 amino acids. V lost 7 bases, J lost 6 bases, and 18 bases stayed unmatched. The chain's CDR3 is CASNPHRGRLASNEQFF. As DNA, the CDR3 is TGCGCCAGCAACCCACACAGAGGGCGACTAGCCTCCAATGAGCAGTTCTTC.

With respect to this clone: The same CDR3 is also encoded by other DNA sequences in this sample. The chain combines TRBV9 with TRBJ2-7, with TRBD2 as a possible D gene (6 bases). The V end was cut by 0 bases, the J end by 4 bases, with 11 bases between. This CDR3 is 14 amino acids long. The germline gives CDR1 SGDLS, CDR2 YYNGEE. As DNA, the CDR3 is TGTGCCAGCAGCGTAGGAGCGGAGGGATACGAGCAGTACTTC. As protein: CASSVGAEGYEQYF.

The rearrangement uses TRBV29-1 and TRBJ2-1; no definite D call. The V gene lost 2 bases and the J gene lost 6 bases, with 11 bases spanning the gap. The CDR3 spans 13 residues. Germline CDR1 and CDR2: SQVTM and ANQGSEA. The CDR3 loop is CSVEIVVGNEQFF. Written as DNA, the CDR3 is TGCAGCGTTGAAATAGTAGTCGGCAATGAGCAGTTCTTC.

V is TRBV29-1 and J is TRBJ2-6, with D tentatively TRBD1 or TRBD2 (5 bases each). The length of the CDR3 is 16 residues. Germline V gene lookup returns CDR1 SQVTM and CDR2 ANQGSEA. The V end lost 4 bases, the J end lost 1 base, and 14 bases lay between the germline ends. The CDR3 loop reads CSVVVFGGSGANVLTF. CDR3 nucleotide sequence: TGCAGCGTTGTCGTTTTTGGGGGATCTGGGGCCAACGTCCTGACTTTC.

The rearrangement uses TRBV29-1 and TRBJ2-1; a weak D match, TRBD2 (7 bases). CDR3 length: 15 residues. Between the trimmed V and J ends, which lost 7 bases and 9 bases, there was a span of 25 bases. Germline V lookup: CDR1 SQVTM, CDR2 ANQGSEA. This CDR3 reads CSATKGGAGFFEQFF. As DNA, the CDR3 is TGCAGCGCGACTAAAGGGGGGGCTGGGTTTTTTGAGCAGTTCTTC.

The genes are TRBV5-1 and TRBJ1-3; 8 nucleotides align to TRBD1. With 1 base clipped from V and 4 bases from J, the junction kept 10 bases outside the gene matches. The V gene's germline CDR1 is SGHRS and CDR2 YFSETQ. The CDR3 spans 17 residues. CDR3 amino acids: CASSLSATGAAGNTIYF. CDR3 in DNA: TGCGCCAGCAGCTTGTCAGCGACAGGGGCTGCGGGAAACACCATATATTTT.